A single count supports the clone carrying this T cell receptor (beta chain). Possible read error: a much larger clone is one base away. The data were taken from a study of blood T cells in healthy people across ages. A second about 6 to 11 cycle PCR used barcoded and J-beta primers. TCRdb analysed the 5' RACE reads with MiXCR anew, one entry per CDR3 protein. The sample lists about 670,000 distinct CDR3 sequences; approximately 52% were seen once. The origin of this receptor is an elderly woman in good health. The sequencing sample was made of blood.

CDR3 in amino acids: CAAGAGYTDAQYF. In nucleotides, the CDR3 is TGTGCCGCCGGCGCAGGGTACACAGATGCGCAGTATTTT. The V call is TRBV2, the J call TRBJ2-3; maybe TRBD1 (5 bases). This CDR3 comprises 13 residues. The germline gives CDR1 SNHLY, CDR2 FYNNEI.